This T cell receptor beta chain is from a study of T cells in narcolepsy. Study details: Donors had narcolepsy type 1 or type 2, or were healthy controls.

Study-level results: Healthy controls reportedly lacked the autoreactive clonotypes serially found in patients' blood. No autoreactive T cell clone sequences appeared in some memory CD4+ repertoires. Autoreactive HCRT-specific and TRIB2-specific clonotypes were marked in same-patient CSF-versus-blood CD4+ comparisons.

The V end lost 3 bases, the J end lost 2 bases, and 11 bases lay between the germline ends. This CDR3 has 16 residues. Germline loops: CDR1 LNHDA, CDR2 SQIVND (reference sequence). The protocol was immunoSEQ multiplex PCR, while the TCRdb copy is restricted to in-frame clones and leaves out a portion. The sample includes 30,000 to 40,000 clones, 75% to 85% of them seen just once. With respect to this clone: Its antigen remains unknown.

Sequencing used CD45RA- memory CD4+ T cells from PBMCs. This TCR was recovered from a human donor with narcolepsy. The J gene is TRBJ2-6, the V gene TRBV19, with a possible D match to TRBD2 (5 bases). In DNA, the CDR3 is TGTGCCAGTAGTATGTATCCTAGCCCTGGGGCCAACGTCCTGACTTTC. Protein sequence: CASSMYPSPGANVLTF.